These T cell receptor beta chains were read from a single sample in a study of CD8 T cells in Susac syndrome. From the immunoSEQ multiplex PCR reads, TCRdb called clonotypes with MiXCR, one entry per CDR3 protein. This sample has some 130,000 distinct CDR3 sequences; 85% to 95% occur once, and the top ten carry roughly 0.2%. Sequenced input: CD8+ T cells from PBMCs. These receptors all stem from a human donor with Susac syndrome. The CDR3 runs from the conserved cysteine through the conserved F or W. Some rows mark clone size as missing; the rest say once, few, many or name a class of expanded clone.

j_call v_call clone_size cdr3_aa
TRBJ2-5 TRBV5-4 . CASSLRRQGAWETQYF
TRBJ2-5 TRBV4-1 . CASSQGGGAETQYF
TRBJ2-5 TRBV7-9 . CASRWTSGSGETQYF
TRBJ1-2 TRBV30 . CAWRGPYGYTF
TRBJ2-2 TRBV20-1 . CSARGDRVTGELFF
TRBJ2-3 TRBV6-1 . CASSSYVSGEADTQYF
TRBJ2-1 TRBV7-2 . CASSLLADEQFF
TRBJ2-7 TRBV7-8 . CASSSGTGTEQYF
TRBJ2-1 TRBV12-3/TRBV12-4 . CASSLVAFNNEQFF
TRBJ2-5 TRBV6-5 . CASSLLTNPQETQYF
TRBJ2-5 TRBV4-1 . CASSQRTKGQETQYF
TRBJ1-5 TRBV12-3/TRBV12-4 . CASSFLGEGQPQHF
TRBJ1-5 TRBV5-1 . CASSSSGVGQPQHF
TRBJ2-1 TRBV9 . CASSAPTSNEQFF
TRBJ2-7 TRBV10-2 . CASSETGRDGLSYEQYF
TRBJ2-7 TRBV7-9 . CASSSTSGDEQYF
TRBJ1-2 TRBV12-3/TRBV12-4 . CASSFGGRSYYGYTF
TRBJ2-7 TRBV5-6 . CASSFGRAGEQYF
TRBJ2-1 TRBV11-2 . CASSSGYGWEPQFF
TRBJ2-1 TRBV5-1 . CASRPGRVPNEQFF
TRBJ1-2 TRBV20-1 . CSARPALNYGYTF
TRBJ2-3 TRBV11-2 . CASSYLLTDTQYF
TRBJ2-7 TRBV28 . CASSFRDRGYEQYF
TRBJ2-5 TRBV28 once CASSSASQETQYF
TRBJ2-7 TRBV30 . CAFQLAGGLIYEQYF
TRBJ2-7 TRBV20-1 . CSARDGGLEQYF
TRBJ1-2 TRBV7-2 . CASSINGPGAQDYTF
TRBJ2-1 TRBV12-3/TRBV12-4 once CASSFYGGRAQYENNEQFF
TRBJ2-5 TRBV7-3 . CASSFLADQETQYF